These T cell receptor beta chains were read from a single sample in a study of control samples from healthy donors and cancer patients. Sequenced by immunoSEQ multiplex PCR; TCRdb stores in-frame clones only, minus some. The repertoire consists of roughly 180,000 clones, with around 93% occurring once and the leading ten covering over 4%. Sequenced input: blood. The receptors shown here come from a woman in her sixties or seventies in good health. Each CDR3 is given with its conserved first and last residue. D genes are given only for firm matches. Some rows have no size entry. The others give once, few or many, or a class for an expanded clone.

d_gene: TRBD1
v_gene: TRBV29-1
abundance: -
j_gene: TRBJ1-2
CDR3nt: TGCAGCGCACTGGACAGGGGTAACTATGGCTACACCTTC
CDR3aa: CSALDRGNYGYTF

d_gene: -
v_gene: TRBV19
abundance: -
j_gene: TRBJ1-5
CDR3nt: TGTGCCAGTAACGAAGCGGGAGGGAGGGGCAATCAGCCCCAGCATTTT
CDR3aa: CASNEAGGRGNQPQHF

d_gene: TRBD1
v_gene: TRBV5-6
abundance: -
j_gene: TRBJ1-4
CDR3nt: TGTGCCAGCAGCGCTTCGACAGGGGGCAATGAAAAACTGTTTTTT
CDR3aa: CASSASTGGNEKLFF

d_gene: -
v_gene: TRBV11-2
abundance: -
j_gene: TRBJ1-3
CDR3nt: TGTGCCAGCAGCGAGAGACCTGGAAACACCATATATTTT
CDR3aa: CASSERPGNTIYF

d_gene: -
v_gene: TRBV12-3/TRBV12-4
abundance: few
j_gene: TRBJ2-1
CDR3nt: TGTGCCAGCAGTTTAGCGCTAAAGGGGAGGCAGTTCTTC
CDR3aa: CASSLALKGRQFF

d_gene: -
v_gene: TRBV6-2/TRBV6-3
abundance: -
j_gene: TRBJ1-2
CDR3nt: TGTGCCAGCAGTTTATTGGGCTATGGCTACACCTTC
CDR3aa: CASSLLGYGYTF

d_gene: TRBD1
v_gene: TRBV3-1/TRBV3-2
abundance: -
j_gene: TRBJ1-1
CDR3nt: TGTGCCAGCAGCTCCGGACAGGGGGGAAGAGCTTTCTTT
CDR3aa: CASSSGQGGRAFF

d_gene: -
v_gene: TRBV12-3/TRBV12-4
abundance: -
j_gene: TRBJ2-5
CDR3nt: TGTGCCAGCACCACAGAGTACCAAGAGACCCAGTACTTC
CDR3aa: CASTTEYQETQYF

d_gene: -
v_gene: TRBV6-6
abundance: -
j_gene: TRBJ2-6
CDR3nt: TGTGCCAGCCGCCAGTCTGGGGCCAACGTCCTGACTTTC
CDR3aa: CASRQSGANVLTF

d_gene: TRBD1
v_gene: TRBV13
abundance: once
j_gene: TRBJ2-5
CDR3nt: TGTGCCAGCAGCGCCCGGGGGACAGGGGTTATGAAGACCCAGTACTTC
CDR3aa: CASSARGTGVMKTQYF

d_gene: -
v_gene: TRBV25-1
abundance: -
j_gene: TRBJ1-4
CDR3nt: TGTGCCAGCAGTGAAGGGTGGAACAGGGCTGGGGTGGGGGAAAAACTGTTTTTT
CDR3aa: CASSEGWNRAGVGEKLFF

d_gene: -
v_gene: TRBV5-4
abundance: -
j_gene: TRBJ2-7
CDR3nt: TGTGCCAGCACCGGGGGCATATCTGGGGGCGAGCAGTACTTC
CDR3aa: CASTGGISGGEQYF

d_gene: -
v_gene: TRBV7-3
abundance: -
j_gene: TRBJ1-1
CDR3nt: TGTGCCAGCGGATTTTCGGGGCTGGGGATCACTGAAGCTTTCTTT
CDR3aa: CASGFSGLGITEAFF

d_gene: TRBD1
v_gene: TRBV6-6
abundance: -
j_gene: TRBJ1-6
CDR3nt: TGTGCCAGCAGTTTAGGGACAGGGCGTTCACCCCTCCACTTT
CDR3aa: CASSLGTGRSPLHF

d_gene: -
v_gene: TRBV19
abundance: -
j_gene: TRBJ2-2
CDR3nt: TGTGCCAGTAGTTCGGGATGGCGGGGCCCCACCGGGGAGCTGTTTTTT
CDR3aa: CASSSGWRGPTGELFF

d_gene: TRBD1
v_gene: TRBV6-6
abundance: -
j_gene: TRBJ1-5
CDR3nt: TGTGCCAGCAGTTTGACAGGGGGCGCACTTCAGCCCCAGCATTTT
CDR3aa: CASSLTGGALQPQHF

d_gene: -
v_gene: TRBV4-3
abundance: -
j_gene: TRBJ1-1
CDR3nt: TGCGCCAGCAGTACAACCCCGGGGTCGACTGAAGCTTTCTTT
CDR3aa: CASSTTPGSTEAFF

d_gene: TRBD2
v_gene: TRBV27
abundance: -
j_gene: TRBJ2-1
CDR3nt: TGTGCCAGCAGTTTTCTGGCGGGGGGGAGGAATGAGCAGTTCTTC
CDR3aa: CASSFLAGGRNEQFF

d_gene: TRBD2
v_gene: TRBV7-9
abundance: -
j_gene: TRBJ2-1
CDR3nt: TGTGCCAGCAGCTTAGACGGGGGGGCATCGGAGCAGTTCTTC
CDR3aa: CASSLDGGASEQFF

d_gene: -
v_gene: TRBV4-2
abundance: once
j_gene: TRBJ1-2
CDR3nt: TGTGCCAGCAGCCAAGATGGGGGCGGCTACACCTTC
CDR3aa: CASSQDGGGYTF

d_gene: TRBD1
v_gene: TRBV6-2/TRBV6-3
abundance: -
j_gene: TRBJ1-1
CDR3nt: TGTGCCAGCAGTTCCCCCGGACAGGGGGCCCTTGAAGCTTTCTTT
CDR3aa: CASSSPGQGALEAFF

d_gene: -
v_gene: TRBV5-6
abundance: -
j_gene: TRBJ1-2
CDR3nt: TGTGCCAGCAGCTTGGTCGGGCAGCCTCGGGGCTACACCTTC
CDR3aa: CASSLVGQPRGYTF

d_gene: -
v_gene: TRBV6-2/TRBV6-3
abundance: -
j_gene: TRBJ1-1
CDR3nt: TGTGCCAGCACCCCCCTCCAGGGAGAGGGCACTGAAGCTTTCTTT
CDR3aa: CASTPLQGEGTEAFF

d_gene: -
v_gene: TRBV9
abundance: -
j_gene: TRBJ1-1
CDR3nt: TGTGCCAGCAGCGTAACCCCACTGCAGGGAGGTAGCACTGAAGCTTTCTTT
CDR3aa: CASSVTPLQGGSTEAFF

d_gene: -
v_gene: TRBV20-1
abundance: once
j_gene: TRBJ2-7
CDR3nt: TGCAGTGCTAGTGAGCAGTCTTCCTACGAGCAGTACTTC
CDR3aa: CSASEQSSYEQYF

d_gene: -
v_gene: TRBV7-9
abundance: -
j_gene: TRBJ2-7
CDR3nt: TGTGCCAGCAGCTTATATGGTTCTTCGTCCTACGAGCAGTACTTC
CDR3aa: CASSLYGSSSYEQYF

d_gene: TRBD1
v_gene: TRBV2
abundance: -
j_gene: TRBJ2-1
CDR3nt: TGTGCCAGCAGCACTAGACAGGGATACAATGAGCAGTTCTTC
CDR3aa: CASSTRQGYNEQFF

d_gene: -
v_gene: TRBV12-3/TRBV12-4
abundance: -
j_gene: TRBJ2-5
CDR3nt: TGTGCCAGCAGGCCGGGCGGGGAGACCCAGTACTTC
CDR3aa: CASRPGGETQYF

d_gene: -
v_gene: TRBV6-5
abundance: -
j_gene: TRBJ1-2
CDR3nt: TGTGCCAGCAGTTACCATGAGCAGGGTACCGGCTACACCTTC
CDR3aa: CASSYHEQGTGYTF

d_gene: TRBD1
v_gene: TRBV28
abundance: -
j_gene: TRBJ1-2
CDR3nt: TGTGCCAGCAGTTTCGGTAGAGGGGGCCCGGCCTATGGCTACACCTTC
CDR3aa: CASSFGRGGPAYGYTF

d_gene: -
v_gene: TRBV7-2
abundance: -
j_gene: TRBJ2-3
CDR3nt: TGTGCCAGCAGCCCTAAGTGGGGTGTCGGCGCAGATACGCAGTATTTT
CDR3aa: CASSPKWGVGADTQYF

d_gene: -
v_gene: TRBV6-6
abundance: -
j_gene: TRBJ1-2
CDR3nt: TGTGCCAGCAGTTACTCGACCCCAGGGTCCTATGGCTACACCTTC
CDR3aa: CASSYSTPGSYGYTF

d_gene: -
v_gene: TRBV4-1
abundance: -
j_gene: TRBJ1-6
CDR3nt: TGCGCCAGCAGCCCAAGTATTGGGCACAATTCACCCCTCCACTTT
CDR3aa: CASSPSIGHNSPLHF

d_gene: TRBD1
v_gene: TRBV27
abundance: -
j_gene: TRBJ1-6
CDR3nt: TGTGCCAGCGGTATAACGACAGGGGGCCGTTCACCCCTCCACTTT
CDR3aa: CASGITTGGRSPLHF

d_gene: -
v_gene: TRBV7-8
abundance: -
j_gene: TRBJ1-1
CDR3nt: TGTGCCAGCAGCCCTCACACCCGGAGCGAAGCTTTCTTT
CDR3aa: CASSPHTRSEAFF

d_gene: -
v_gene: TRBV4-2
abundance: -
j_gene: TRBJ1-5
CDR3nt: TGTGCCAGCAGCCAAGATTGGACAGACAATCAGCCCCAGCATTTT
CDR3aa: CASSQDWTDNQPQHF

d_gene: -
v_gene: TRBV30
abundance: -
j_gene: TRBJ2-7
CDR3nt: TGTGCCTGGAGTCTGTCAACCTACGAGCAGTACTTC
CDR3aa: CAWSLSTYEQYF

d_gene: TRBD2
v_gene: TRBV7-8
abundance: -
j_gene: TRBJ2-2
CDR3nt: TGTGCCAGCAGCTTAGGGACTAGCGGGGGGGCAACCGGGGAGCTGTTTTTT
CDR3aa: CASSLGTSGGATGELFF

d_gene: -
v_gene: TRBV5-6
abundance: -
j_gene: TRBJ1-2
CDR3nt: TGTGCCAGCAGCTTGGACCCGGGCCAGATCAATGGCTACACCTTC
CDR3aa: CASSLDPGQINGYTF

d_gene: -
v_gene: TRBV5-1
abundance: once
j_gene: TRBJ1-4
CDR3nt: TGCGCCAGCAGCTTGGAGTGGACTAGAGAGGAAAAACTGTTTTTT
CDR3aa: CASSLEWTREEKLFF

d_gene: -
v_gene: TRBV7-8
abundance: -
j_gene: TRBJ1-2
CDR3nt: TGTGCCAGCAGCCCCGGGGGGGACGGCTATGGCTACACCTTC
CDR3aa: CASSPGGDGYGYTF

d_gene: -
v_gene: TRBV5-6
abundance: -
j_gene: TRBJ1-1
CDR3nt: TGTGCCAGCAGCCGTACGGACCTGACTGAAGCTTTCTTT
CDR3aa: CASSRTDLTEAFF

d_gene: -
v_gene: TRBV2
abundance: -
j_gene: TRBJ1-1
CDR3nt: TGTGCCAGCAGGGGGGACGATCTTGAAGCTTTCTTT
CDR3aa: CASRGDDLEAFF

d_gene: -
v_gene: TRBV9
abundance: -
j_gene: TRBJ1-2
CDR3nt: TGTGCCAGCAGCACATCGGCCAGAGTCTACACCTTC
CDR3aa: CASSTSARVYTF

d_gene: TRBD1
v_gene: TRBV2
abundance: -
j_gene: TRBJ1-3
CDR3nt: TGTGCCAGTGGGGGCCAGGGGGCTTATTCTGGAAACACCATATATTTT
CDR3aa: CASGGQGAYSGNTIYF

d_gene: -
v_gene: TRBV18
abundance: -
j_gene: TRBJ1-5
CDR3nt: TGTGCCAGCTCACCACTGACACTGGATTTTAGCAATCAGCCCCAGCATTTT
CDR3aa: CASSPLTLDFSNQPQHF

d_gene: TRBD1
v_gene: TRBV3-1/TRBV3-2
abundance: -
j_gene: TRBJ1-2
CDR3nt: TGTGCCAGCAGCCAAGAAAGGCAGGGGGCGGGTGGCTACACCTTC
CDR3aa: CASSQERQGAGGYTF

d_gene: -
v_gene: TRBV2
abundance: -
j_gene: TRBJ2-4
CDR3nt: TGTGCCAGCTCGATTAGTGAGAAAAACATTCAGTACTTC
CDR3aa: CASSISEKNIQYF